The source of this T cell receptor (beta chain) is a study of T cell responses to AZD1222 COVID-19 vaccine. Findings and caveats of the study: It was only six AZD1222 recipients who were seropositive at baseline. Distributed over spike, vaccine-associated CD4 TCRs predominated at 160-218 and 743-854. Females outnumbered males among donors, who were mostly white British; clonal diversity was possibly underestimated.

Generated by immunoSEQ multiplex PCR, the TCRdb table keeps only in-frame clones and is missing some. The data contain some 100,000 clones, approximately 92% of them singletons. The CDR3 loop spans 16 amino acids. CDR1 MGHDK and CDR2 SYGVNS come from the germline V gene. V gave up 6 bases and J gave up 1 base, with 16 bases separating them. Of note for this clone: Its antigen is not known.

Sequencing was performed on peripheral blood, taken 28 days after the second AZD1222 dose. This receptor was obtained from an adult who received the AZD1222 COVID-19 vaccine. This chain joins TRBV25-1 and TRBJ2-1; D uncertain. The DNA of the CDR3 is TGTGCCAGCAGCGCGACATCCAGGACGTCCTACAATGAGCAGTTCTTC. Translated, it gives CASSATSRTSYNEQFF.